The 15 T cell receptor beta chains listed next were all sequenced from one sample in a study of T cell repertoires in cytomegalovirus infection. One entry per CDR3 protein results from TCRdb running MiXCR on the reads. The table records roughly 730,000 distinct CDR3 sequences, about 33% of them present only once. No antigen has been assigned to these receptors. The sample was cultured PBMCs, taken from culture after CMV antigen stimulation. Source of these receptors: a human donor in good health (CMV status not recorded). Some clones in this sample may be carry-over from other donors' samples.

This clonotype was recorded a few times. This chain's CDR3 is CSAGTLSNQPQHF. CDR3 DNA: TGCAGTGCCGGGACACTGAGCAATCAGCCCCAGCATTTT. This chain joins TRBV20-1 and TRBJ1-5; D is possibly TRBD1 (6 bases). Trimming removed 6 bases from V and 1 base from J, with 10 bases in between. The CDR3 is made up of 13 amino acids. Germline V CDR1 and CDR2: DFQATT, SNEGSKA (reference sequence).

Worth noting for this clonotype: This may be a read error, as it is one base from a much larger clone. The genes are TRBV12-3 or TRBV12-4 and TRBJ2-7; D not certain. V was pared by 6 bases and J by 3 bases, with 9 bases between. The CDR3 has 12 amino acids. CDR3 nucleotide sequence: TGTGCCAGCAGCCGGGTCAACTACGAGCAGTACTTC. Translating gives CASSRVNYEQYF.

This clonotype was seen many times. V and J are TRBV7-2 and TRBJ2-1; TRBD1 might be the D (6 bases). Germline values: CDR1 SGHTA, CDR2 FQGNSA. This CDR3 region has 14 residues. V lost 4 bases and J lost 7, with 14 bases in between. CDR3 in DNA: TGTGCCAGCAGCTCTGAGGGGGACCTTAATGAGCAGTTCTTC. It codes for CASSSEGDLNEQFF.

V usage is TRBV19 and J usage is TRBJ2-7, with D hard to call. CDR3 length equals 14 residues. Germline loops: CDR1 LNHDA, CDR2 SQIVND (reference sequence). The germline V and J ends were trimmed by 7 bases and 0 bases, with 13 bases remaining between them. The CDR3, as DNA: TGTGCCAGTAAGACCCAGGTGTACTCCTACGAGCAGTACTTC. Amino acids: CASKTQVYSYEQYF.

This clonotype occurred a few times. This chain links TRBV5-1 with TRBJ2-7, with D perhaps TRBD1 (6 bases). V lost 4 bases and J lost 1, with 15 bases in between. Germline-derived CDR1 and CDR2 are SGHRS and YFSETQ. The CDR3 has 15 amino acids. The CDR3 is CASSPEGTGSYEQYF. The CDR3 DNA reads TGCGCCAGCAGCCCGGAAGGTACAGGGTCCTACGAGCAGTACTTC.

This clonotype was observed a few times. This chain connects TRBV2 to TRBJ2-5, with D possibly matching TRBD2 (5 bases). Trimming pared 0 bases from V and 4 bases from J, leaving 12 bases between. CDR1 SNHLY and CDR2 FYNNEI come from the germline V gene. This CDR3 is built from 15 residues. As DNA, the CDR3 is TGTGCCAGCAGTGAAGCCCGGGGTTGGGGAGAGACCCAGTACTTC. Translated, it gives CASSEARGWGETQYF.

The rearrangement links TRBV7-2 to TRBJ2-1; no clear D gene. Germline-derived CDR1 and CDR2 are SGHTA and FQGNSA. The CDR3 is made up of 15 amino acids. Trimming pared 2 bases from V and 3 bases from J, leaving 11 bases between. CDR3 coding DNA: TGTGCCAGCAGCTTATTTGAGGATGTCTACAATGAGCAGTTCTTC. Protein sequence: CASSLFEDVYNEQFF.

This chain connects TRBV12-3 or TRBV12-4 to TRBJ1-5, with D maybe TRBD1 (5 bases). V lost 6 bases, J lost 6 bases, and 24 bases lay in between. This CDR3 region has 17 residues. The CDR3 DNA follows: TGTGCCAGCAGCCCCGTCCAACTGGGGGTTTCGGGTCAGCCCCAGCATTTT. Amino acid sequence: CASSPVQLGVSGQPQHF.

This clonotype was found a few times. V and J are TRBV5-8 and TRBJ1-4; 8 bases are a match to TRBD1. The CDR3 extends over 16 amino acids. The germline gives CDR1 SGHTS, CDR2 YDEGEE. V gave up 0 bases and J gave up 8 bases; unmatched junction bases: 9. CDR3 sequence: CASSLVSQGAREKLFF. The DNA of the CDR3 is TGTGCCAGCAGCTTGGTTTCGCAGGGGGCAAGAGAAAAACTGTTTTTT.

V usage is TRBV19 and J usage is TRBJ1-6; no clear D gene. From germline, CDR1 is LNHDA and CDR2 SQIVND (reference sequence). The germline V and J ends were trimmed by 0 bases and 9 bases, with 24 bases remaining between them. CDR3 size: 19 residues. In DNA form, the CDR3 reads TGTGCCAGTAGTATAGAACGACACCGAACTGCGAGAGGGATTTCACCCCTCCACTTT. This sequence encodes CASSIERHRTARGISPLHF.

CDR3 nucleotide sequence: TGTGCCAGCAGCAGCCAGCCGGGGGCTTTCTTT. Translated: CASSSQPGAFF. The gene calls are TRBV11-2 and TRBJ1-1; no clear D gene. V was shortened by 5 bases and J by 11 bases, with 12 bases between the two germline ends. Germline CDR1 and CDR2: SGHAT and FQNNGV. The CDR3 loop spans 11 amino acids.

This clonotype was found once. The rearrangement uses TRBV27 and TRBJ2-1; TRBD1 might be the D (7 bases). Trimming removed 4 bases at V and 6 bases at J, with 13 bases between. The CDR3 has 14 amino acids. Germline V gene sequence: CDR1 MNHEY, CDR2 SMNVEV (reference sequence). The CDR3 sequence: CASSWRGPPNEQFF. CDR3 sequence (DNA): TGTGCCAGCAGTTGGAGGGGGCCCCCCAATGAGCAGTTCTTC.

This clonotype occurred once. The rearrangement uses TRBV6-6 and TRBJ2-3; possibly TRBD1 for D (6 bases). The germline CDR1 and CDR2 sequences are MNHNY and SVGAGI (reference sequence). V lost 6 bases and J 8 bases, leaving 15 bases between the germline ends. The CDR3 consists of 13 residues. The CDR3 protein is CASRPTGLGTQYF. The CDR3 coding sequence is TGTGCCAGCAGACCAACAGGGTTAGGTACGCAGTATTTT.

V usage is TRBV18 and J usage is TRBJ2-3, with 7 bases lining up with TRBD2. This CDR3 is built from 14 residues. CDR1 and CDR2 (germline): KGHSH, LQKENI. Trimming removed 3 bases from V and 1 base from J; junction bases left unmatched: 1. The chain's CDR3 is CASSPTSRTDTQYF. Written as DNA, the CDR3 is TGTGCCAGCTCACCGACTAGCCGCACAGATACGCAGTATTTT.

This chain links TRBV4-1 with TRBJ2-3, with TRBD2 matching 9 bases. This CDR3 comprises 17 residues. The V gene's germline CDR1 is MGHRA and CDR2 YSYEKL. V was pared by 1 base and J by 2 bases, with 7 bases of the junction left unmatched. The CDR3: CASSQVWPSGDTDTQYF. CDR3 DNA sequence: TGCGCCAGCAGCCAAGTATGGCCTAGCGGGGACACAGATACGCAGTATTTT.